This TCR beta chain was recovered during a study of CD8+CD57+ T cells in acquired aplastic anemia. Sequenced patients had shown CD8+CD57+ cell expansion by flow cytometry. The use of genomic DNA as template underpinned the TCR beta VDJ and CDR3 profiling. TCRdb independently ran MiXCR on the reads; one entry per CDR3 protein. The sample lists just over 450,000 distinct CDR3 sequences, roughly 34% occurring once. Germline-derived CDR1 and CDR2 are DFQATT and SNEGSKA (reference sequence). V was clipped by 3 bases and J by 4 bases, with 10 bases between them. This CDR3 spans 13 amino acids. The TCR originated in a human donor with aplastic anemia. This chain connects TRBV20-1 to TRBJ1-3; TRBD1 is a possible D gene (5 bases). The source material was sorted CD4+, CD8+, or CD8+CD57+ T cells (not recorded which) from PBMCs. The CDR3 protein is CSASGWDGNTIYF. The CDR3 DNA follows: TGCAGTGCTAGTGGGTGGGACGGAAACACCATATATTTT.